This T cell receptor (beta chain) was captured in a study of blood T cell repertoires in COVID-19. Study-level background: Sites in the United States, Italy and Spain provided acute and convalescent COVID-19 samples. The cDNA or gDNA used as material had been derived from T cells, B-cell-depleted T cells, or PBMCs.

Trimming removed 1 base at V and 0 bases at J, with 8 bases between. CDR1 and CDR2 (germline): SNHLY, FYNNEI. The CDR3 consists of 15 residues. Source study methods: Estimation of nucleated cell counts was performed using reference gene primer amplification. Sequencing was performed with immunoSEQ multiplex PCR; in TCRdb, only in-frame clones are kept and a portion is missing. From that table come the V and J calls and clone size; the DNA was used to work out D and trimming. This table has fewer than 350,000 clones, 86% appearing once. Enrolled during active infection, Seattle patients were then followed longitudinally.

The rearrangement joins TRBV2 to TRBJ2-3; D not certain. The receptor's source is a woman aged 30 to 39 with COVID-19, enrolled during active disease. The sample was peripheral blood. The CDR3 DNA follows: TGTGCCAGCAGTGAAGTAGCTCCTAGCACAGATACGCAGTATTTT. The encoded protein is CASSEVAPSTDTQYF.